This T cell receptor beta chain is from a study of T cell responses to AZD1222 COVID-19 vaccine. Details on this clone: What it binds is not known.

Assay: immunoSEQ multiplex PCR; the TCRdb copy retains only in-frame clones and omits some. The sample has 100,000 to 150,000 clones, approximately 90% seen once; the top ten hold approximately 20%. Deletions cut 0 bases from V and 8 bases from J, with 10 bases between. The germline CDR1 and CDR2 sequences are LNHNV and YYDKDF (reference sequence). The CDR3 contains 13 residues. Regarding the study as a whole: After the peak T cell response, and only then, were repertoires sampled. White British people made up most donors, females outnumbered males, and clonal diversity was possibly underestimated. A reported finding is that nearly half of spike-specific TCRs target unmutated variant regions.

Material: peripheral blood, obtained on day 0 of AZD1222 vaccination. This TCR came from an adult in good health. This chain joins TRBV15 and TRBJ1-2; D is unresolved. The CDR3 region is CATSRETAVGYTF. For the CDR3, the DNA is TGTGCCACCAGCAGAGAAACGGCGGTAGGCTACACCTTC.